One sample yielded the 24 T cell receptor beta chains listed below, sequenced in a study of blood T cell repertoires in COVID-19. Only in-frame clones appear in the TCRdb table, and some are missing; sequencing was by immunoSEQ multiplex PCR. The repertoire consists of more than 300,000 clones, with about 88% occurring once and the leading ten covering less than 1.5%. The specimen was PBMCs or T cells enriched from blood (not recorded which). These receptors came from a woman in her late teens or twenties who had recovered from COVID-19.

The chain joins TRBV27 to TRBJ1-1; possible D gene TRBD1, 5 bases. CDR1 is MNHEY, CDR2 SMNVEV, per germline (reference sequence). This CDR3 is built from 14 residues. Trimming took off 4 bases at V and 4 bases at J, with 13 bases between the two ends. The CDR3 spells CASSSLDSFTEAFF. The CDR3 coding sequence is TGTGCCAGCAGTTCCCTCGACAGCTTCACTGAAGCTTTCTTT.

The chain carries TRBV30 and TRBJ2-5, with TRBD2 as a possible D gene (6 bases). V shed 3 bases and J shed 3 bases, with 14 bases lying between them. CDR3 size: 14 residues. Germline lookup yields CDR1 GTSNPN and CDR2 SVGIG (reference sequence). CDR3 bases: TGTGCCTGGAGCGATCGTGGACTAAAAGAGACCCAGTACTTC. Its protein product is CAWSDRGLKETQYF.

CDR3 bases: TGTGCCTGGAGTGGGGGGACAGGGAGAAATCAGCCCCAGCATTTT. Its translation is CAWSGGTGRNQPQHF. The chain has TRBV30 and TRBJ1-5; TRBD1 agrees at 9 bases. The V gene end was trimmed by 1 base and the J gene end by 4 bases; junction bases not matched to a gene: 5. Germline V lookup: CDR1 GTSNPN, CDR2 SVGIG (reference sequence). The CDR3 loop spans 15 amino acids.

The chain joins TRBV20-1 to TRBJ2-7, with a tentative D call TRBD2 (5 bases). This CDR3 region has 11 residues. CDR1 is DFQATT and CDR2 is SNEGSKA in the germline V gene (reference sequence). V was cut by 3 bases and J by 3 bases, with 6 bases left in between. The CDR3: CSASGNYEQYF. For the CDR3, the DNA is TGCAGTGCTAGCGGGAACTACGAGCAGTACTTC.

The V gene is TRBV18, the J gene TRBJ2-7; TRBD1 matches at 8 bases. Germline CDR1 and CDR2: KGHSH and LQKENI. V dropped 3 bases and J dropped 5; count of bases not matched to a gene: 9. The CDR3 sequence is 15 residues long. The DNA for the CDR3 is TGTGCCAGCTCACCCGGGCCCGTGGACAGGGACGAGCAGTACTTC. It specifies CASSPGPVDRDEQYF.

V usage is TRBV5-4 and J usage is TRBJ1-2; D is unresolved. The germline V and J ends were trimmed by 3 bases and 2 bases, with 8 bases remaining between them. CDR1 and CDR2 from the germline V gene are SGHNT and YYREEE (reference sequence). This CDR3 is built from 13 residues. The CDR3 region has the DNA TGTGCCAGCAGCTCTGACACAAACTATGGCTACACCTTC. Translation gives CASSSDTNYGYTF.

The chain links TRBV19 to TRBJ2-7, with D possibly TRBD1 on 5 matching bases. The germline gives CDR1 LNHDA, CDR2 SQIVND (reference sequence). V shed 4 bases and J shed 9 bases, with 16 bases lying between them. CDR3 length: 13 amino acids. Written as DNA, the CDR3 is TGTGCCAGTAGTAGTAACCAGGGAATCGGGCAGTACTTC. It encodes CASSSNQGIGQYF.

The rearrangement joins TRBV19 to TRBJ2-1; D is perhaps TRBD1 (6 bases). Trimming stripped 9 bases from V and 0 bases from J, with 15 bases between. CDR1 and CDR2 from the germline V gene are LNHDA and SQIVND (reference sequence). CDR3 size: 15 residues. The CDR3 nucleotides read TGTGCCAGCTCAGAAAGGGGGAGCTCCTACAATGAGCAGTTCTTC. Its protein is CASSERGSSYNEQFF.

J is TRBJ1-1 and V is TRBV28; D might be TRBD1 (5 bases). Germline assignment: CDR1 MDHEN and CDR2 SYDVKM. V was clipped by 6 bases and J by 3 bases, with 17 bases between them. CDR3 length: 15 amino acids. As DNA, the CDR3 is TGTGCCAGCAGCGTCTCCGGGACTATGGACACTGAAGCTTTCTTT. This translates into CASSVSGTMDTEAFF.

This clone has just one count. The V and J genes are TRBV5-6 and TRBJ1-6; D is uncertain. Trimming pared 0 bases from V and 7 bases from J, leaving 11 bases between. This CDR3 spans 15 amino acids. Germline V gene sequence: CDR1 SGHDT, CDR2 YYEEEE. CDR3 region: CASSLVAGVNSPLHF. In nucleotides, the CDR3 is TGTGCCAGCAGCTTGGTTGCGGGCGTGAATTCACCCCTCCACTTT.

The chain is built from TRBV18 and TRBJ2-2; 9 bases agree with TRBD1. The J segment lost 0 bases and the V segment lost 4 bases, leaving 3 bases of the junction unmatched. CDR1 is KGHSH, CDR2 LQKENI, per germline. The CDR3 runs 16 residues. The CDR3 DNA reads TGTGCCAGCTCACACCGGACAGGGGCGAACACCGGGGAGCTGTTTTTT. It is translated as CASSHRTGANTGELFF.

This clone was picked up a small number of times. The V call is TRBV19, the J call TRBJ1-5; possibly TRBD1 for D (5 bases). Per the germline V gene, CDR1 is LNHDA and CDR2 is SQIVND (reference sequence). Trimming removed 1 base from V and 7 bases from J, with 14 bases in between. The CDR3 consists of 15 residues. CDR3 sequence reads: CASSIVGGTSQPQHF. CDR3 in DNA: TGTGCCAGTAGTATAGTGGGGGGGACTAGCCAGCCCCAGCATTTT.

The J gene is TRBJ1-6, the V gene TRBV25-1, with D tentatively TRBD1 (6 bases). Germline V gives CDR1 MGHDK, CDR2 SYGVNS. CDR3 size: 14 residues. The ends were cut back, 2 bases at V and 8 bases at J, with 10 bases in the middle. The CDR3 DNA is TGTGCCAGCAGTGAAGGGCAGGGGTATTCACCCCTCCACTTT. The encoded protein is CASSEGQGYSPLHF.

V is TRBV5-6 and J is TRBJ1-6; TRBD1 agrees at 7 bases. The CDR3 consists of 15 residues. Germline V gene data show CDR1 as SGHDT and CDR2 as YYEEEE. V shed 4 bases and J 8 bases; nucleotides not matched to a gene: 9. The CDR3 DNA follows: TGTGCCAGCAGCCGCGGACAGGTTGTTTATTCACCCCTCCACTTT. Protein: CASSRGQVVYSPLHF.

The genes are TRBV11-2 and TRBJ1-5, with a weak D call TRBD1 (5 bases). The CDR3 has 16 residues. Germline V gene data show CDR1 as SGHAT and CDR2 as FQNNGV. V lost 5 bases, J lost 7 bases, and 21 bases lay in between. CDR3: CASSLIDGGVIQPQHF. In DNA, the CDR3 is TGTGCCAGCAGCCTCATCGACGGAGGGGTGATACAGCCCCAGCATTTT.

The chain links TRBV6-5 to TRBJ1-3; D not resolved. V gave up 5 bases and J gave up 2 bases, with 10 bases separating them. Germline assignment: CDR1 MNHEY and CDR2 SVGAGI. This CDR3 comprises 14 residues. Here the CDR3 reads CASSRRETGNTIYF. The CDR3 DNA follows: TGTGCCAGCAGTAGACGGGAAACTGGAAACACCATATATTTT.

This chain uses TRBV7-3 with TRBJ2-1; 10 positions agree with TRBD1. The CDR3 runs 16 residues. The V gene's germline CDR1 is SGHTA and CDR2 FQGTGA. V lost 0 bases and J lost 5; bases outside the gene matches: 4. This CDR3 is CASSLTLGQGNNEQFF. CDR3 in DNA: TGTGCCAGCAGCTTAACACTGGGACAGGGGAACAATGAGCAGTTCTTC. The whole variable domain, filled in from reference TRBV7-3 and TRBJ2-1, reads GAGVSQTPSNKVTEKGKYVELRCDPISGHTALYWYRQSLGQGPEFLIYFQGTGAADDSGLPNDRFFAVRPEGSVSTLKIQRTERGDSAVYLCASSLTLGQGNNEQFFGPGTRLTVL.

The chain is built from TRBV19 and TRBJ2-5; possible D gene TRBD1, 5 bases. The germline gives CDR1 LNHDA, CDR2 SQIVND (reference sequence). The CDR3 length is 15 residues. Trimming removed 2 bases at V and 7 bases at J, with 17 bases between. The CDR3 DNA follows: TGTGCCAGTAGTATAAGTGGGGCCGGCGTGGGGACCCAGTACTTC. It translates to CASSISGAGVGTQYF. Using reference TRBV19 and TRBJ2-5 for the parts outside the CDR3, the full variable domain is DGGITQSPKYLFRKEGQNVTLSCEQNLNHDAMYWYRQDPGQGLRLIYYSQIVNDFQKGDIAEGYSVSREKKESFPLTVTSAQKNPTAFYLCASSISGAGVGTQYFGPGTRLLVL.

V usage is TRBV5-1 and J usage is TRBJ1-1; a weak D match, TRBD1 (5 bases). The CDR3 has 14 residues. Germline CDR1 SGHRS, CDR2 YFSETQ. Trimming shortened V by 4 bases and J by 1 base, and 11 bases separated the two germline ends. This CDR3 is CASSLDSTNTEAFF. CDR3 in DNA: TGCGCCAGCAGCCTTGACAGTACGAACACTGAAGCTTTCTTT.

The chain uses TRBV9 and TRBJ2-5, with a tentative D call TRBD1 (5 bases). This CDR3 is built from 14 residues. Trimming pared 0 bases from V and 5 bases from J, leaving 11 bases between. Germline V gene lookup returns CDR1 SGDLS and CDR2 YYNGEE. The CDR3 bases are TGTGCCAGCAGCGTAGCTGGGGCGAAGGAGACCCAGTACTTC. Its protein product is CASSVAGAKETQYF.

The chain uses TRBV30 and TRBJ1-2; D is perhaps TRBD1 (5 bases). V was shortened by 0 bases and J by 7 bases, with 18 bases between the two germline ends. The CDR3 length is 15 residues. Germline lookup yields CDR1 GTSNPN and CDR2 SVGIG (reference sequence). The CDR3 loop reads CAWSVSPGSQGGYTF. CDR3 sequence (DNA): TGTGCCTGGAGTGTAAGTCCAGGGTCCCAGGGTGGCTACACCTTC.

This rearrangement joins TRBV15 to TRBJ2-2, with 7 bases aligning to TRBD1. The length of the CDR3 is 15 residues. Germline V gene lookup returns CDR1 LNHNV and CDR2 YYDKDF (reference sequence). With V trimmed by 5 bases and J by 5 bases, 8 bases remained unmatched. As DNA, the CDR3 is TGTGCCACCAGCGGGGGAGACAGGGAAACCGGGGAGCTGTTTTTT. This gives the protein CATSGGDRETGELFF.

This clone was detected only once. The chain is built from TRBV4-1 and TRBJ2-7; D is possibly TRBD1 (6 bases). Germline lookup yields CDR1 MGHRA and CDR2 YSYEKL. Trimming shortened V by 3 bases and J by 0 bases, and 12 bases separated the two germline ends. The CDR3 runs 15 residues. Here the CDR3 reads CASSQRQGLSYEQYF. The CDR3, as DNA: TGCGCCAGCAGCCAGCGGCAGGGGCTCTCCTACGAGCAGTACTTC.

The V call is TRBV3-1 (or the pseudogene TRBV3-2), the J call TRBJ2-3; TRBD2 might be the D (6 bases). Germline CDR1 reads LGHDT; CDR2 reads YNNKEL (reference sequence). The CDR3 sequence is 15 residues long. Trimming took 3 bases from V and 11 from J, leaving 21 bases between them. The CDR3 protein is CASSHGLHRLLVQYF. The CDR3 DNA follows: TGTGCCAGCAGCCACGGACTACACAGGCTCTTAGTGCAGTATTTT.